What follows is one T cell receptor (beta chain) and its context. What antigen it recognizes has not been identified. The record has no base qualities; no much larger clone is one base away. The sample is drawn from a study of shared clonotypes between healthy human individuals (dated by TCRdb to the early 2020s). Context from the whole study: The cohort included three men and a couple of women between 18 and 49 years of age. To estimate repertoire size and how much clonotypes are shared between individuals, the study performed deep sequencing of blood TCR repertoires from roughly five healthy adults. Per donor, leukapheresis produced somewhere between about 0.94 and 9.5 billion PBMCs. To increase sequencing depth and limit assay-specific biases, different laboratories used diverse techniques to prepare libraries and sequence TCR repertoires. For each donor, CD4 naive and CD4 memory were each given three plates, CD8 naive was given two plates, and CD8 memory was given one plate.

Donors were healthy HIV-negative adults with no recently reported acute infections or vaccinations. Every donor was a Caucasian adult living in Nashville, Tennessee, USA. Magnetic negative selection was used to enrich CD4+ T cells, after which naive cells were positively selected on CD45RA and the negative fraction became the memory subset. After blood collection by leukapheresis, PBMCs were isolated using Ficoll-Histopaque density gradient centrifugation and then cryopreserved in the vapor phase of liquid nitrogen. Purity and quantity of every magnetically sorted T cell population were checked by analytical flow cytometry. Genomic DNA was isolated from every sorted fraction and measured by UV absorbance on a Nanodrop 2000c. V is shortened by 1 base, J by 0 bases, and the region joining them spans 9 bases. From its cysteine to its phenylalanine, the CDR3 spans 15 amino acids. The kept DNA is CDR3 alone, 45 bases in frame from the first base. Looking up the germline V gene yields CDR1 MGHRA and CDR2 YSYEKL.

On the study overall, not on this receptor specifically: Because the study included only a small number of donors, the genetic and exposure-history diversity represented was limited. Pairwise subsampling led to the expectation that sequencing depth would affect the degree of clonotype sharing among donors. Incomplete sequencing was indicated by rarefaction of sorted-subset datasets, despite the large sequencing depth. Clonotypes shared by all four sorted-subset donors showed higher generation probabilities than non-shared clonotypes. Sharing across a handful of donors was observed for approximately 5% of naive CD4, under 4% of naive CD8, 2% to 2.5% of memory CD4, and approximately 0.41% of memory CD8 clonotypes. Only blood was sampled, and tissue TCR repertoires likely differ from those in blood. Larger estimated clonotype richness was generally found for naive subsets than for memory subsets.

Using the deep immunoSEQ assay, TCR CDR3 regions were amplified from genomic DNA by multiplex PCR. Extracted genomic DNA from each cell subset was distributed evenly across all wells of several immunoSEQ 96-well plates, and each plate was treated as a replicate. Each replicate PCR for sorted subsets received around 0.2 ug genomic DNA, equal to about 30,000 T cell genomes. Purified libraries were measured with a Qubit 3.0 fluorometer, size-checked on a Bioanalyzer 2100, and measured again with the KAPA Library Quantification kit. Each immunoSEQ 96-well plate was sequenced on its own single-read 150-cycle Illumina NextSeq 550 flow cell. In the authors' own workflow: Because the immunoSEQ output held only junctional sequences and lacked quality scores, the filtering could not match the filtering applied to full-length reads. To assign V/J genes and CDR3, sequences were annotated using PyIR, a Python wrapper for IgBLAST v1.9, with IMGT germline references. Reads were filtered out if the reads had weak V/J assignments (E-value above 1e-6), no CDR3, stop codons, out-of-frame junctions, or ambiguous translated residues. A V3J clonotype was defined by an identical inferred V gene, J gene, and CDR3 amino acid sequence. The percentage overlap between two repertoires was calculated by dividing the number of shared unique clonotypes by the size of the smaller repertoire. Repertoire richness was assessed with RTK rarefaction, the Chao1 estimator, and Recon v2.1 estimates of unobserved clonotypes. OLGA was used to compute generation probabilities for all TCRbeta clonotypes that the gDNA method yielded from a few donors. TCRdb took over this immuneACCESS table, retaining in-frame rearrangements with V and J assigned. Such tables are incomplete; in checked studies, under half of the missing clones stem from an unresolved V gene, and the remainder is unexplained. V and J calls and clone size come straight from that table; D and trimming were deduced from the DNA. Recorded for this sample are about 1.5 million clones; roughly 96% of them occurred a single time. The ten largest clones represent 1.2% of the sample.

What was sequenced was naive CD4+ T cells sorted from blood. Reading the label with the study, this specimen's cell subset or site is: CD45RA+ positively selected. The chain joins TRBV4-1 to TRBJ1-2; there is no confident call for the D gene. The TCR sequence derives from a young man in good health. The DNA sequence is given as TGCGCCAGCAGCCAAGGAAGTGTCCCTAACTATGGCTACACCTTC. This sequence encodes CASSQGSVPNYGYTF.